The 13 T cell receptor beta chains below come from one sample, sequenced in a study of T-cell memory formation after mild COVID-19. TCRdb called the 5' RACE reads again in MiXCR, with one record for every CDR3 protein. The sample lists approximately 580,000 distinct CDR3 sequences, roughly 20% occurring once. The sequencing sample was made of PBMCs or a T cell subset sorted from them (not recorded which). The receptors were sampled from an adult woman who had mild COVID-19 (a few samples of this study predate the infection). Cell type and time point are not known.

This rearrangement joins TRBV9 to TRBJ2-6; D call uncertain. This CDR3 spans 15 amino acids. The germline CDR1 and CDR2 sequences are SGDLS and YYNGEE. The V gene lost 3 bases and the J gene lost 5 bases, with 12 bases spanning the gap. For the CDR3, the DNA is TGTGCCAGCAGCGCAGGTTCTCTGAGGGCCAACGTCCTGACTTTC. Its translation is CASSAGSLRANVLTF.

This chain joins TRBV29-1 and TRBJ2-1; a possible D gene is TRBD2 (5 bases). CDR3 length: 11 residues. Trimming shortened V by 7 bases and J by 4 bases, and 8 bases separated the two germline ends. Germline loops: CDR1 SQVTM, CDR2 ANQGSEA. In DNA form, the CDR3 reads TGCAGCGGGGAGCGGTACAATGAGCAGTTCTTC. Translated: CSGERYNEQFF.

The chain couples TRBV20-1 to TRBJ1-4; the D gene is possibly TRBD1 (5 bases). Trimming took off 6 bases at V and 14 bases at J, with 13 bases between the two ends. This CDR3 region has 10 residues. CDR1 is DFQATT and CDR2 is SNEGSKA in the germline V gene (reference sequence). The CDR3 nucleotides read TGCAGTGCCCCTGGGGGACGGCTGTTTTTT. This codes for CSAPGGRLFF.

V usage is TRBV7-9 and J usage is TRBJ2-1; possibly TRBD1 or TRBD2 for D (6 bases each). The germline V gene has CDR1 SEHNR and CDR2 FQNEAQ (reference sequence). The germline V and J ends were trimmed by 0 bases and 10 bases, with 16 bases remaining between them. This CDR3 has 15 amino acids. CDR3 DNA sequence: TGTGCCAGCAGCTTAGCTAACGGGGGCCCTTCAGAGCAGTTCTTC. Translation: CASSLANGGPSEQFF.

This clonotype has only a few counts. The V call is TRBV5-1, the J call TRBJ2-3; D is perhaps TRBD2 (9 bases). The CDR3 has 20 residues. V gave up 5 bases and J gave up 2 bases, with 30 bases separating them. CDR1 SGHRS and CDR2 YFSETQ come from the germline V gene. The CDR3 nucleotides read TGCGCCAGCAGAGCGGGACAGGTCCTAGCGGGACGTCGGCTCACAGATACGCAGTATTTT. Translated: CASRAGQVLAGRRLTDTQYF.

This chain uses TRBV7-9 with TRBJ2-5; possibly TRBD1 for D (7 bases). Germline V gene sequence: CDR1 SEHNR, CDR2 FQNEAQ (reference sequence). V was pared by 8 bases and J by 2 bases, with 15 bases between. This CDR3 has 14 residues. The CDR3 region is CASSGDSAQETQYF. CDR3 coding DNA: TGTGCCAGCTCGGGGGACAGCGCACAAGAGACCCAGTACTTC.

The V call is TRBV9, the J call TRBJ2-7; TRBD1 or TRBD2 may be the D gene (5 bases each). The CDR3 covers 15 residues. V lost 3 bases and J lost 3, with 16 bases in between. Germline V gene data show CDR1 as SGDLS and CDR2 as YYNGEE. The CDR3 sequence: CASSGGEGSVYEQYF. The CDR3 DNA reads TGTGCCAGCAGCGGGGGCGAGGGATCCGTCTACGAGCAGTACTTC.

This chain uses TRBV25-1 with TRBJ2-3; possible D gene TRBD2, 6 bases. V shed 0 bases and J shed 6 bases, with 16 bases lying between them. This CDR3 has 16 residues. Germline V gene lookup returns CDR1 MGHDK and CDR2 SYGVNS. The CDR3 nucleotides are TGTGCCAGCAGTGAATATTCAGGGCGGGGAGTGGATACGCAGTATTTT. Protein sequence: CASSEYSGRGVDTQYF.

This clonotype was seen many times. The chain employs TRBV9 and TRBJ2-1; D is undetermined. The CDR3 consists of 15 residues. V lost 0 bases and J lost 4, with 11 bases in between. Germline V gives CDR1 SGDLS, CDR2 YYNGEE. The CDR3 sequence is CASSVGSVIYNEQFF. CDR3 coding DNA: TGTGCCAGCAGCGTAGGCTCGGTGATTTACAATGAGCAGTTCTTC.

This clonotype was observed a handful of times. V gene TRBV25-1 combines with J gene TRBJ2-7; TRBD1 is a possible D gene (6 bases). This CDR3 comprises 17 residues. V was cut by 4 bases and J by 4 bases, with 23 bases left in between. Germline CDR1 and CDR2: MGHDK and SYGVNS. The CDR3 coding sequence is TGTGCCAGCAGTGGATGGGGGCGGACTGAGCCTACGTACGAGCAGTACTTC. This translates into CASSGWGRTEPTYEQYF.

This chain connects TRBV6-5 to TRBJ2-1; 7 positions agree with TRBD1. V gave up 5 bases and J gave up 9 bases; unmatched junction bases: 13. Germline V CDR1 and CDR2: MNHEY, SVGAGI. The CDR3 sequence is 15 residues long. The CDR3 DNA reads TGTGCCAGCAGTCGGCTCCGAGACAGGGACAGTGAGCAGTTCTTC. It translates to CASSRLRDRDSEQFF.

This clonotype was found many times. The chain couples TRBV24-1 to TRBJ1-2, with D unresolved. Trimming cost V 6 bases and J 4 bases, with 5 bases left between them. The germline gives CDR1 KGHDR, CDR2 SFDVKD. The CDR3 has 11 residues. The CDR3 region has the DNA TGTGCCACCAGTTCCGGCTATGGCTACACCTTC. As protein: CATSSGYGYTF.

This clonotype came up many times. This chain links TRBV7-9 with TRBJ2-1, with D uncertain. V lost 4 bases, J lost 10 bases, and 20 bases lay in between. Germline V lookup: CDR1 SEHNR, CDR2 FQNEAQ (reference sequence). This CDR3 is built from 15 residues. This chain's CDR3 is CASSSVPGPLFEQFF. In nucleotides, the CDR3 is TGTGCCAGCAGCTCAGTCCCCGGGCCACTCTTCGAGCAGTTCTTC.